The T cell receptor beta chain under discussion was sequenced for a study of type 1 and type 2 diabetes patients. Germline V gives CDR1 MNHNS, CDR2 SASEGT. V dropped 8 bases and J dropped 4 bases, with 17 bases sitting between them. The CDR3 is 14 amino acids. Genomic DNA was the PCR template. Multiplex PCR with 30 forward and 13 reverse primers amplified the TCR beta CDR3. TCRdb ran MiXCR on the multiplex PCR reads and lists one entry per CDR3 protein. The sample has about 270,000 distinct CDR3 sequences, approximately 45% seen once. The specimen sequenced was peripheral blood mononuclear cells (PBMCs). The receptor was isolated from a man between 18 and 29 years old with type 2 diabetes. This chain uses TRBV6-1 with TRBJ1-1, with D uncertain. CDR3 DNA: TGTGCCAGCGCCAAAGGGTCTGTAGGCACTGAAGCTTTCTTT. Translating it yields CASAKGSVGTEAFF.